Listed below are T cell receptor beta chains from one sample, sequenced in a study of T cell changes during pregnancy in multiple sclerosis. Measured with immunoSEQ multiplex PCR; TCRdb has only the in-frame clones, and not every one. The table records about 51,000 clones, 91% of them present only once. The sample here was CD8+ T cells from peripheral blood mononuclear cells, taken in the second trimester of pregnancy. These receptors were collected from a female donor with multiple sclerosis, enrolled in a pregnancy study. CDR3s include the opening cysteine and the closing phenylalanine or tryptophan. The D gene is left open where the match is weak. Where a row states a size, it is once, few, many or the class of an expanded clone; other rows omit it.

abundance	d_gene	len	v_gene	j_gene	CDR3aa	CDR3nt
-	-	14	TRBV4-1	TRBJ2-7	CASSQEGQGYEQYF	TGCGCCAGCAGCCAAGAGGGGCAGGGCTACGAGCAGTACTTC
-	-	13	TRBV4-3	TRBJ1-1	CASSPPGNTEAFF	TGCGCCAGCAGCCCTCCGGGGAACACTGAAGCTTTCTTT
-	TRBD1	14	TRBV13	TRBJ1-2	CASSLGDREAGYTF	TGTGCCAGCAGCTTAGGGGACAGGGAGGCTGGCTACACCTTC
-	TRBD1	14	TRBV10-3	TRBJ2-1	CAIGTGGAYNEQFF	TGTGCCATCGGGACAGGGGGCGCCTACAATGAGCAGTTCTTC
-	-	15	TRBV5-8	TRBJ1-1	CASSSEGLVNTEAFF	TGTGCCAGCAGCTCGGAGGGGTTAGTGAACACTGAAGCTTTCTTT
-	-	16	TRBV25-1	TRBJ1-2	CASSEYGGDRNYGYTF	TGTGCCAGCAGTGAATATGGGGGGGATCGTAACTATGGCTACACCTTC
-	TRBD1	14	TRBV28	TRBJ2-7	CASSRWTGGYEQYF	TGTGCCAGCAGTCGATGGACAGGGGGGTACGAGCAGTACTTC
-	TRBD2	14	TRBV2	TRBJ2-5	CASFPTGGWETQYF	TGTGCCAGCTTTCCCACCGGGGGGTGGGAGACCCAGTACTTC
-	TRBD2	18	TRBV5-8	TRBJ2-7	CASSLGTSRSLFGDEQYF	TGTGCCAGCAGCTTAGGGACTAGCCGGAGCCTTTTTGGAGACGAGCAGTACTTC
-	TRBD1	15	TRBV6-6	TRBJ1-1	CASTLGQGANTEAFF	TGTGCCAGCACCTTAGGACAGGGGGCAAACACTGAAGCTTTCTTT
-	TRBD2	14	TRBV6-5	TRBJ2-1	CASTPAGGYDEQFF	TGTGCCAGCACTCCCGCGGGGGGGTACGATGAGCAGTTCTTC
-	-	8	TRBV19	TRBJ1-1	CATGGAFF	TGTGCCACTGGCGGAGCTTTCTTT
-	-	13	TRBV6-5	TRBJ2-7	CASSFPDSREQYF	TGTGCCAGCAGTTTCCCGGACAGTCGGGAGCAGTACTTC
-	-	13	TRBV6-5	TRBJ2-7	CASSYRSAYEQYF	TGTGCCAGCAGTTACCGCAGTGCCTACGAGCAGTACTTC
-	-	18	TRBV9	TRBJ1-6	CASSVGDRLVGVDSPLHF	TGTGCCAGCAGCGTAGGAGACAGGCTAGTAGGTGTGGATTCACCCCTCCACTTT
-	-	15	TRBV11-3	TRBJ2-7	CASSLERDGIYEQYF	TGTGCCAGCAGCTTAGAGCGGGACGGAATCTACGAGCAGTACTTC
-	-	14	TRBV27	TRBJ1-6	CASSLGQGNSPLHF	TGTGCCAGCAGTTTAGGTCAGGGAAATTCACCCCTCCACTTT
-	-	16	TRBV10-3	TRBJ2-7	CAISGTTGQGTYEQYF	TGTGCCATCAGTGGTACGACAGGCCAGGGGACCTACGAGCAGTACTTC
-	TRBD2	14	TRBV30	TRBJ2-1	CAWSPTSGHNEQFF	TGTGCCTGGAGTCCTACTAGCGGTCACAATGAGCAGTTCTTC
-	TRBD2	14	TRBV9	TRBJ2-5	CASSGGTSSWTQYF	TGTGCCAGCAGCGGGGGGACTAGTTCGTGGACCCAGTACTTC
few	-	12	TRBV4-2	TRBJ1-1	CASSRYRSEAFF	TGTGCCAGCAGCCGTTACAGGTCCGAAGCTTTCTTT
-	-	14	TRBV7-3	TRBJ2-1	CASSLGLAPNEQFF	TGTGCCAGCAGCTTAGGTCTAGCTCCCAATGAGCAGTTCTTC
-	-	15	TRBV9	TRBJ2-1	CASSAGSGVFDEQFF	TGTGCCAGCAGCGCGGGCTCAGGGGTGTTCGATGAGCAGTTCTTC
-	-	13	TRBV4-3	TRBJ2-1	CASSQTSWVEQFF	TGCGCCAGCAGCCAAACTAGCTGGGTTGAGCAGTTCTTC
-	-	11	TRBV6-6	TRBJ2-2	CASSTPGELFF	TGTGCCAGCAGTACTCCGGGGGAGCTGTTTTTT
-	-	13	TRBV6-5	TRBJ1-2	CASSSLGGYGYTF	TGTGCCAGCAGTTCCCTGGGAGGCTATGGCTACACCTTC